A selection of T cell receptor beta chains follows, all from one sample in a study of blood T cell repertoires in COVID-19. Produced via immunoSEQ multiplex PCR; TCRdb's table is partial and in-frame only. This sample yields some 64,000 clones, of which approximately 91% are seen a single time; roughly 3.5% belongs to the top ten. The sequencing sample was made of peripheral blood. The receptor source for this set is a man in his 70s with acute or convalescent COVID-19. CDR3s include the opening cysteine and the closing phenylalanine or tryptophan. Fields, in order: V gene, clone size, J gene, D gene, CDR3 protein, CDR3 DNA. D genes are given only for firm matches. Where a row states a size, it is once, few, many or the class of an expanded clone; other rows omit it.

v_gene: TRBV7-8
abundance: NA
j_gene: TRBJ1-5
d_gene: TRBD1
CDR3aa: CASSSWTGGFGNQPQHF
CDR3nt: TGTGCCAGCAGCTCCTGGACAGGGGGATTTGGCAATCAGCCCCAGCATTTT

v_gene: TRBV27
abundance: NA
j_gene: TRBJ2-2
d_gene: NA
CDR3aa: CASSFQGLNTGELFF
CDR3nt: TGTGCCAGCAGTTTCCAGGGCCTCAACACCGGGGAGCTGTTTTTT

v_gene: TRBV2
abundance: few
j_gene: TRBJ1-2
d_gene: TRBD1
CDR3aa: CASSEGQGRGYTF
CDR3nt: TGTGCCAGCAGTGAAGGACAGGGCAGAGGCTACACCTTC

v_gene: TRBV29-1
abundance: NA
j_gene: TRBJ2-3
d_gene: TRBD2
CDR3aa: CSVGGAGSAADTQYF
CDR3nt: TGCAGCGTCGGGGGGGCAGGGTCGGCCGCAGATACGCAGTATTTT

v_gene: TRBV7-3
abundance: NA
j_gene: TRBJ1-1
d_gene: TRBD1
CDR3aa: CASSSGTGFMNTEAFF
CDR3nt: TGTGCCAGCAGCTCGGGGACAGGGTTCATGAACACTGAAGCTTTCTTT

v_gene: TRBV29-1
abundance: NA
j_gene: TRBJ2-5
d_gene: NA
CDR3aa: CSVEGGRRETQYF
CDR3nt: TGCAGCGTTGAGGGGGGGCGGCGAGAGACCCAGTACTTC

v_gene: TRBV6-1
abundance: NA
j_gene: TRBJ2-1
d_gene: NA
CDR3aa: CASSEFSNSYNEQFF
CDR3nt: TGTGCCAGCAGTGAATTCAGTAACTCCTACAATGAGCAGTTCTTC

v_gene: TRBV20-1
abundance: NA
j_gene: TRBJ2-5
d_gene: TRBD2
CDR3aa: CSASLLAGAGETQYF
CDR3nt: TGCAGTGCTAGTTTACTAGCGGGGGCGGGGGAGACCCAGTACTTC

v_gene: TRBV24-1
abundance: NA
j_gene: TRBJ2-1
d_gene: NA
CDR3aa: CATSVVRGLVNEQFF
CDR3nt: TGTGCCACCAGTGTCGTTCGCGGGCTAGTGAATGAGCAGTTCTTC

v_gene: TRBV5-8
abundance: NA
j_gene: TRBJ2-6
d_gene: NA
CDR3aa: CASSLRESGANVLTF
CDR3nt: TGTGCCAGCAGCTTGCGGGAATCTGGGGCCAACGTCCTGACTTTC

v_gene: TRBV3-1/TRBV3-2
abundance: NA
j_gene: TRBJ2-5
d_gene: NA
CDR3aa: CASSPSSTHRGTQYF
CDR3nt: TGTGCCAGCAGCCCGTCGTCAACTCACCGGGGGACCCAGTACTTC

v_gene: TRBV4-1
abundance: NA
j_gene: TRBJ1-2
d_gene: NA
CDR3aa: CASSQGVLENYGYTF
CDR3nt: TGCGCCAGCAGCCAAGGGGTCCTAGAGAACTATGGCTACACCTTC

v_gene: TRBV11-2
abundance: NA
j_gene: TRBJ1-3
d_gene: NA
CDR3aa: CASRSSGNTIYF
CDR3nt: TGTGCCAGCAGGAGCTCTGGAAACACCATATATTTT

v_gene: TRBV6-6
abundance: once
j_gene: TRBJ2-5
d_gene: NA
CDR3aa: CASSQDSLQETQYF
CDR3nt: TGTGCCAGCAGTCAGGACAGCCTCCAAGAGACCCAGTACTTC

v_gene: TRBV3-1/TRBV3-2
abundance: NA
j_gene: TRBJ1-2
d_gene: TRBD1
CDR3aa: CASSPLGTGSLGYTF
CDR3nt: TGTGCCAGCAGCCCCCTCGGGACAGGCAGCCTTGGCTACACCTTC

v_gene: TRBV5-1
abundance: NA
j_gene: TRBJ1-3
d_gene: NA
CDR3aa: CASSSYPGNTIYF
CDR3nt: TGCGCCAGCAGCTCCTACCCGGGAAACACCATATATTTT

v_gene: TRBV7-2
abundance: NA
j_gene: TRBJ2-4
d_gene: NA
CDR3aa: CASSLVSRRGIAKNIQYF
CDR3nt: TGTGCCAGCAGCTTAGTGTCTCGACGGGGGATAGCCAAAAACATTCAGTACTTC

v_gene: TRBV5-6
abundance: NA
j_gene: TRBJ1-2
d_gene: TRBD1
CDR3aa: CASSLGQGGSYGYTF
CDR3nt: TGTGCCAGCAGCCTAGGACAGGGAGGTAGCTATGGCTACACCTTC

v_gene: TRBV28
abundance: NA
j_gene: TRBJ2-1
d_gene: NA
CDR3aa: CASRSPYYNEQFF
CDR3nt: TGTGCCAGCAGGTCGCCCTACTACAATGAGCAGTTCTTC

v_gene: TRBV15
abundance: NA
j_gene: TRBJ2-5
d_gene: NA
CDR3aa: CATSSTGTIGVWETQYF
CDR3nt: TGTGCCACCAGCAGTACCGGGACAATTGGGGTTTGGGAGACCCAGTACTTC

v_gene: TRBV20-1
abundance: once
j_gene: TRBJ2-3
d_gene: NA
CDR3aa: CSASDRPRGGTQYF
CDR3nt: TGCAGTGCTAGTGATCGCCCGAGAGGAGGTACGCAGTATTTT

v_gene: TRBV27
abundance: NA
j_gene: TRBJ1-4
d_gene: NA
CDR3aa: CASSLSPQGTTNEKLFF
CDR3nt: TGTGCCAGCAGTTTGTCTCCGCAGGGAACCACTAATGAAAAACTGTTTTTT

v_gene: TRBV7-2
abundance: NA
j_gene: TRBJ1-1
d_gene: NA
CDR3aa: CASSLRAGTEAFF
CDR3nt: TGTGCCAGCAGCCTACGGGCGGGCACTGAAGCTTTCTTT

v_gene: TRBV7-3
abundance: NA
j_gene: TRBJ2-1
d_gene: TRBD2
CDR3aa: CASRASGGYNEQFF
CDR3nt: TGTGCCAGCAGGGCTAGCGGGGGGTACAATGAGCAGTTCTTC

v_gene: TRBV30
abundance: NA
j_gene: TRBJ1-6
d_gene: NA
CDR3aa: CAWSQQGRNPPLHF
CDR3nt: TGTGCCTGGAGTCAACAGGGCCGCAATCCACCCCTCCACTTT

v_gene: TRBV7-9
abundance: few
j_gene: TRBJ1-6
d_gene: NA
CDR3aa: CASSLNSPLHF
CDR3nt: TGTGCCAGCAGCCTAAATTCACCCCTCCACTTT

v_gene: TRBV11-3
abundance: once
j_gene: TRBJ1-1
d_gene: NA
CDR3aa: CASSLDGSTGAFF
CDR3nt: TGTGCCAGCAGCTTAGATGGGAGCACGGGAGCTTTCTTT

v_gene: TRBV5-1
abundance: NA
j_gene: TRBJ2-7
d_gene: TRBD1
CDR3aa: CASRRDGTATYEQYF
CDR3nt: TGCGCCAGCCGAAGGGACGGGACAGCTACCTACGAGCAGTACTTC

v_gene: TRBV18
abundance: NA
j_gene: TRBJ1-2
d_gene: TRBD1
CDR3aa: CASSWDREGYGYTF
CDR3nt: TGTGCCAGCTCATGGGACAGGGAAGGCTATGGCTACACCTTC

v_gene: TRBV6-2/TRBV6-3
abundance: NA
j_gene: TRBJ1-6
d_gene: TRBD1
CDR3aa: CASSRTGTANSPLHF
CDR3nt: TGTGCCAGCAGCCGTACCGGGACAGCTAATTCACCCCTCCACTTT

v_gene: TRBV7-2
abundance: NA
j_gene: TRBJ1-2
d_gene: TRBD1
CDR3aa: CASSLRTGNYGYTF
CDR3nt: TGTGCCAGCAGCCTCCGGACAGGGAACTATGGCTACACCTTC

v_gene: TRBV27
abundance: NA
j_gene: TRBJ2-2
d_gene: NA
CDR3aa: CASSLTTLPRGPGELFF
CDR3nt: TGTGCCAGCAGTTTAACTACTCTGCCTCGGGGTCCCGGGGAGCTGTTTTTT

v_gene: TRBV7-9
abundance: NA
j_gene: TRBJ1-6
d_gene: TRBD1
CDR3aa: CASSLGQGFYNSPLHF
CDR3nt: TGTGCCAGCAGCTTAGGACAGGGGTTTTATAATTCACCCCTCCACTTT

v_gene: TRBV3-1/TRBV3-2
abundance: NA
j_gene: TRBJ2-1
d_gene: TRBD2
CDR3aa: CASSQVWTSGGNRQFF
CDR3nt: TGTGCCAGCAGCCAAGTTTGGACTAGCGGGGGAAATCGGCAGTTCTTC

v_gene: TRBV10-1
abundance: NA
j_gene: TRBJ1-5
d_gene: NA
CDR3aa: CASKADRSDSNQPQHF
CDR3nt: TGCGCCAGCAAGGCGGACAGATCAGATAGCAATCAGCCCCAGCATTTT

v_gene: TRBV6-5
abundance: few
j_gene: TRBJ1-2
d_gene: TRBD1
CDR3aa: CASSQTGTGIYGYTF
CDR3nt: TGTGCCAGCAGTCAAACCGGGACAGGGATCTATGGCTACACCTTC

v_gene: TRBV6-1
abundance: NA
j_gene: TRBJ1-2
d_gene: NA
CDR3aa: CASSEQGTYGYTF
CDR3nt: TGTGCCAGCAGTGAACAGGGGACCTATGGCTACACCTTC

v_gene: TRBV5-1
abundance: NA
j_gene: TRBJ2-3
d_gene: TRBD2
CDR3aa: CARSVGRGGTDTQYF
CDR3nt: TGCGCCCGCAGCGTGGGGCGGGGGGGAACAGATACGCAGTATTTT

v_gene: TRBV7-8
abundance: NA
j_gene: TRBJ1-2
d_gene: NA
CDR3aa: CASSRDGYGYTF
CDR3nt: TGTGCCAGCAGCCGAGACGGCTATGGCTACACCTTC

v_gene: TRBV10-1
abundance: NA
j_gene: TRBJ2-2
d_gene: NA
CDR3aa: CASSEVWDKRKHHRGAVF
CDR3nt: TGCGCCAGCAGTGAAGTTTGGGACAAGAGGAAACACCACCGGGGAGCTGTTTTT

v_gene: TRBV4-2
abundance: NA
j_gene: TRBJ2-1
d_gene: TRBD2
CDR3aa: CASSHGGTTYNEQFF
CDR3nt: TGTGCCAGCAGCCACGGGGGGACGACCTACAATGAGCAGTTCTTC

v_gene: TRBV5-4
abundance: NA
j_gene: TRBJ1-2
d_gene: TRBD1
CDR3aa: CASSPRTGATVGYGYTF
CDR3nt: TGTGCCAGCAGCCCTCGGACAGGAGCAACAGTGGGATATGGCTACACCTTC

v_gene: TRBV7-6
abundance: NA
j_gene: TRBJ2-2
d_gene: NA
CDR3aa: CASSPRQTYTGELFF
CDR3nt: TGTGCCAGCAGCCCCAGACAGACCTACACCGGGGAGCTGTTTTTT

v_gene: TRBV2
abundance: NA
j_gene: TRBJ1-3
d_gene: NA
CDR3aa: CASRAGNTIYF
CDR3nt: TGTGCCAGCCGGGCTGGAAACACCATATATTTT

v_gene: TRBV2
abundance: NA
j_gene: TRBJ2-3
d_gene: TRBD1
CDR3aa: CASRPGTDFTDTQYF
CDR3nt: TGTGCCAGCAGACCCGGGACAGACTTCACAGATACGCAGTATTTT

v_gene: TRBV19
abundance: NA
j_gene: TRBJ1-1
d_gene: NA
CDR3aa: CASSVGGKATEAFF
CDR3nt: TGTGCCAGTAGTGTGGGAGGGAAGGCCACTGAAGCTTTCTTT

v_gene: TRBV29-1
abundance: NA
j_gene: TRBJ1-2
d_gene: NA
CDR3aa: CSVAAGLNYGYTF
CDR3nt: TGCAGCGTTGCTGCTGGTCTAAACTATGGCTACACCTTC

v_gene: TRBV5-4
abundance: once
j_gene: TRBJ2-2
d_gene: TRBD2
CDR3aa: CASSPPGLAGKGAGELFF
CDR3nt: TGTGCCAGCAGCCCTCCGGGACTAGCGGGGAAGGGCGCCGGGGAGCTGTTTTTT

v_gene: TRBV6-5
abundance: NA
j_gene: TRBJ2-2
d_gene: TRBD1
CDR3aa: CASRWTGDNTGELFF
CDR3nt: TGTGCCAGCAGATGGACAGGGGACAACACCGGGGAGCTGTTTTTT

v_gene: TRBV19
abundance: few
j_gene: TRBJ2-2
d_gene: NA
CDR3aa: CASRKGRGNTGELFF
CDR3nt: TGTGCCAGTAGGAAGGGCAGGGGAAACACCGGGGAGCTGTTTTTT

v_gene: TRBV9
abundance: NA
j_gene: TRBJ2-7
d_gene: TRBD2
CDR3aa: CASSPPAGGTYEQYF
CDR3nt: TGTGCCAGCAGCCCGCCAGCGGGGGGGACTTACGAGCAGTACTTC